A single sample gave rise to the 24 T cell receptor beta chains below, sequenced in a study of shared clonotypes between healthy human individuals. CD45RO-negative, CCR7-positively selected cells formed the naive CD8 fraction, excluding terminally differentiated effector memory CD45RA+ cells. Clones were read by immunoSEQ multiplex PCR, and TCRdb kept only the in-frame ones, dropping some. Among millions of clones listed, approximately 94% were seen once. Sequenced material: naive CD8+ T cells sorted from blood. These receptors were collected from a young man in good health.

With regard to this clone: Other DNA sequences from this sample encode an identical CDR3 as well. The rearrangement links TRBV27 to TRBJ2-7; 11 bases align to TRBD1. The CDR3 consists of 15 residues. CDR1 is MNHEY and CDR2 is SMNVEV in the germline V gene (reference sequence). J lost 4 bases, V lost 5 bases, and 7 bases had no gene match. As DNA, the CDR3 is TGTGCCAGCAGTCCGGGGACAGGGGGAGGGTACGAGCAGTACTTC. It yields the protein CASSPGTGGGYEQYF.

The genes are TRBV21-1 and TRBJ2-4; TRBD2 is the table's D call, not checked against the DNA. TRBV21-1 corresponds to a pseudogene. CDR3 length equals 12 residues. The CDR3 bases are TGTGCCAGCAGCAAAGTCGTAGGGGACTCGTACTTC. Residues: CASSKVVGDSYF.

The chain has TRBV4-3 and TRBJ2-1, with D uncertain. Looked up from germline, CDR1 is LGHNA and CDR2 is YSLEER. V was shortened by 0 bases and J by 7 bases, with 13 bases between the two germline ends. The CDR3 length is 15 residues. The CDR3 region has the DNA TGCGCCAGCAGCCAAGATTGGCCCCCAATGAATGAGCAGTTCTTC. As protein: CASSQDWPPMNEQFF.

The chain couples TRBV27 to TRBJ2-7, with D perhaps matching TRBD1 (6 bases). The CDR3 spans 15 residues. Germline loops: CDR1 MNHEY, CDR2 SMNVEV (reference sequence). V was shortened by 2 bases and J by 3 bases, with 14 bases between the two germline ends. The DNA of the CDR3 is TGTGCCAGCAGTTTAGGTCCCCGCAGGGGCTACGAGCAGTACTTC. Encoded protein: CASSLGPRRGYEQYF.

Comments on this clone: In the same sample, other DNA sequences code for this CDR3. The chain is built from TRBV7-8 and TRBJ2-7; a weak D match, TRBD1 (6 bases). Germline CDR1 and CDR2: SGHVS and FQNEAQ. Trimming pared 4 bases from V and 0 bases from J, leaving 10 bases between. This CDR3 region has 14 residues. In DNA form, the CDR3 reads TGTGCCAGCAGCTCCTGGACAGACTCCTACGAGCAGTACTTC. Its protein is CASSSWTDSYEQYF. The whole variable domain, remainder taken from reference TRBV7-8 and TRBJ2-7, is GAGVSQSPRYKVAKRGQDVALRCDPISGHVSLFWYQQALGQGPEFLTYFQNEAQLDKSGLPSDRFFAERPEGSVSTLKIQRTQQEDSAVYLCASSSWTDSYEQYFGPGTRLTVT.

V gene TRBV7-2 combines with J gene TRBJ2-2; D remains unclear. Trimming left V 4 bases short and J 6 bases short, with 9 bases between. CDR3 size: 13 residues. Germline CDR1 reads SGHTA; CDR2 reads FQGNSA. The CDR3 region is CASSSPLAGELFF. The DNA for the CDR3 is TGTGCCAGCAGCTCCCCCTTGGCCGGGGAGCTGTTTTTT. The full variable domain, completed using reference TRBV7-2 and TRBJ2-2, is GAGVSQSPSNKVTEKGKDVELRCDPISGHTALYWYRQSLGQGLEFLIYFQGNSAPDKSGLPSDRFSAERTGGSVSTLTIQRTQQEDSAVYLCASSSPLAGELFFGEGSRLTVL.

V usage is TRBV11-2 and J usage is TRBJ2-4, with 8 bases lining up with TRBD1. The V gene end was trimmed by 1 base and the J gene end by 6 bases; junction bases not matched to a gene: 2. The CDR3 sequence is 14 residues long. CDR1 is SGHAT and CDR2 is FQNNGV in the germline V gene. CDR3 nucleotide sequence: TGTGCCAGCAGCTTAGCCGGACAGGGAAACATTCAGTACTTC. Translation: CASSLAGQGNIQYF.

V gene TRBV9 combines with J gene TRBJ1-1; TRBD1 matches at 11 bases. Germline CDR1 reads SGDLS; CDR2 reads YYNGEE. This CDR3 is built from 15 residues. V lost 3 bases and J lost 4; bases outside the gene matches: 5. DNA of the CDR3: TGTGCCAGCAGCGCAGGACAGGGGGCCCCCACTGAAGCTTTCTTT. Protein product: CASSAGQGAPTEAFF.

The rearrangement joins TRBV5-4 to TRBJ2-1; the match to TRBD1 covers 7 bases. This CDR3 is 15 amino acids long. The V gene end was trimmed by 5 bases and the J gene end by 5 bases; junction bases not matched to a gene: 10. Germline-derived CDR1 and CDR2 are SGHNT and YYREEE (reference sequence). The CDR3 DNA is TGTGCCAGCAGGCGACCGGGACAGCTAAACAATGAGCAGTTCTTC. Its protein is CASRRPGQLNNEQFF. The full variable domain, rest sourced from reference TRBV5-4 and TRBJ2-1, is ETGVTQSPTHLIKTRGQQVTLRCSSQSGHNTVSWYQQALGQGPQFIFQYYREEENGRGNFPPRFSGLQFPNYSSELNVNALELDDSALYLCASRRPGQLNNEQFFGPGTRLTVL.

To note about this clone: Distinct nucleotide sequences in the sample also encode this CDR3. CDR3 sequence reads: CASSVGGGLSYEQYF. The CDR3 nucleotides are TGTGCCAGCAGCGTCGGGGGAGGCCTCTCCTACGAGCAGTACTTC. The rearrangement joins TRBV9 to TRBJ2-7; perhaps TRBD2 as D (6 bases). With 2 bases removed from V and 0 bases from J, the gap between germline ends came to 12 bases. Germline V gene lookup returns CDR1 SGDLS and CDR2 YYNGEE. The CDR3 sequence is 15 residues long.

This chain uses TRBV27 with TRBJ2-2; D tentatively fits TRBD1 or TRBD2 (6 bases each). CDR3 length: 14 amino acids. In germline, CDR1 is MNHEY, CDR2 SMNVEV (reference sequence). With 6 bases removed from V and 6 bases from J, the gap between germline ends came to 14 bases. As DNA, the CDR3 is TGTGCCAGCAGGCCCCTCGGGGGCGCCGGGGAGCTGTTTTTT. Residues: CASRPLGGAGELFF.

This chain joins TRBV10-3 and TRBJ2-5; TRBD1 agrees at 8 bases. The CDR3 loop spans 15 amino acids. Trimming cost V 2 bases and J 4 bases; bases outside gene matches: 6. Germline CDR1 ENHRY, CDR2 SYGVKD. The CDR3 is CAISERQGNGETQYF. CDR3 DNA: TGTGCCATCAGTGAGCGACAGGGGAACGGAGAGACCCAGTACTTC.

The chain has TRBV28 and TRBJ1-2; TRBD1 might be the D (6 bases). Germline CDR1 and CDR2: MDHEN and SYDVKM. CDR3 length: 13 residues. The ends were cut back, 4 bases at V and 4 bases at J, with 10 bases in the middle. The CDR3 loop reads CASSYRVAYGYTF. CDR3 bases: TGTGCCAGCAGTTACAGGGTTGCCTATGGCTACACCTTC.

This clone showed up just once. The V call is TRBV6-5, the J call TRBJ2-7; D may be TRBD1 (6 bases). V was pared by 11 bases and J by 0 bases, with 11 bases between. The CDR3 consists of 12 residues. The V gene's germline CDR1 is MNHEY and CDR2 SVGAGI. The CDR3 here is CASGQFSYEQYF. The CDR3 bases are TGTGCCTCCGGACAGTTCTCCTACGAGCAGTACTTC.

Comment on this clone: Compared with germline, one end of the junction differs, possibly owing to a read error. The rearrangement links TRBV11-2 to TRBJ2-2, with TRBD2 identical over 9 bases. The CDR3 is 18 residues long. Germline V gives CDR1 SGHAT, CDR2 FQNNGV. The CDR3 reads CASRLVGVGLAFTGELFF. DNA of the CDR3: TGTGCCAGCAGATTAGTAGGAGTTGGACTAGCGTTTACCGGGGAGCTGTTTTTT.

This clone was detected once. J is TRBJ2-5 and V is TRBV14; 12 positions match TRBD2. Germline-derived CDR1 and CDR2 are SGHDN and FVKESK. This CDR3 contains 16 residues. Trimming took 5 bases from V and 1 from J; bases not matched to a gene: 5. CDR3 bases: TGTGCCAGCAGCTCCGGACTAGCGGGGCCCCAAGAGACCCAGTACTTC. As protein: CASSSGLAGPQETQYF.

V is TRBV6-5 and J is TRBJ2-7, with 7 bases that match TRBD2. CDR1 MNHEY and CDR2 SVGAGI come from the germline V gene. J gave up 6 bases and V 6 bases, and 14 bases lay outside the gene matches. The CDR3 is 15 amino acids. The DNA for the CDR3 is TGTGCCAGCAGCTCCGAGGCTAGCGGTATCGGCGAGCAGTACTTC. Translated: CASSSEASGIGEQYF.

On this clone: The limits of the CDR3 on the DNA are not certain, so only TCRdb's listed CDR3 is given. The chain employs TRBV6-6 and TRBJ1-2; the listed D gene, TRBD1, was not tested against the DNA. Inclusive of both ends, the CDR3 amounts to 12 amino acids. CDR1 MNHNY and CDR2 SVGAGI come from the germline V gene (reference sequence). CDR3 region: CASSWGQGTDTF.

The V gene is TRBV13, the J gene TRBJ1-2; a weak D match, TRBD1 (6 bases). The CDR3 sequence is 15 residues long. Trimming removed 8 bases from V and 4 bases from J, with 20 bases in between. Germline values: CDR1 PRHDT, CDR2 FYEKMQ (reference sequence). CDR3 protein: CASQARTALLYGYTF. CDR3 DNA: TGTGCCAGCCAAGCCAGGACAGCTTTGCTCTATGGCTACACCTTC.

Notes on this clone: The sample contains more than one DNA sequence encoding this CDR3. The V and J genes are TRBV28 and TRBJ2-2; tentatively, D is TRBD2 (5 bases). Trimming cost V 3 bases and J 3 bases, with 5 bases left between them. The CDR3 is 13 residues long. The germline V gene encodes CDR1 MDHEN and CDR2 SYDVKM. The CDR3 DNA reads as TGTGCCAGCAGTTTGGACTACACCGGGGAGCTGTTTTTT. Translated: CASSLDYTGELFF.

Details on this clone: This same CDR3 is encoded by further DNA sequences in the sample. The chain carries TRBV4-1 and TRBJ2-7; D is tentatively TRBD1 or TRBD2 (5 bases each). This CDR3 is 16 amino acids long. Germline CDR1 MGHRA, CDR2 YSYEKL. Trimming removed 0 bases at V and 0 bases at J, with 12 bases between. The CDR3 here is CASSQDPGQGSYEQYF. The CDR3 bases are TGCGCCAGCAGCCAAGACCCGGGGCAAGGCTCCTACGAGCAGTACTTC.

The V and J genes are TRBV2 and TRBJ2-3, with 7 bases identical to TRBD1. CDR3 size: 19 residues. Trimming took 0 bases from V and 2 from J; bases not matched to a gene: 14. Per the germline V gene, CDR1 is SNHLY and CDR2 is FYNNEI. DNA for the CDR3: TGTGCCAGCAGTGAAGCCAGTCTGAGGGGGACAGAAATCACAGATACGCAGTATTTT. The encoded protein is CASSEASLRGTEITDTQYF.

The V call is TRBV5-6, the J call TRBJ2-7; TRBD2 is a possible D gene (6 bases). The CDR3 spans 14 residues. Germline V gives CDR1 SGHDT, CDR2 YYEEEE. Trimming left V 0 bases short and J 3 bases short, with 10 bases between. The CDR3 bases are TGTGCCAGCAGCTTGGATGCGCGGGGCTACGAGCAGTACTTC. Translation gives CASSLDARGYEQYF.

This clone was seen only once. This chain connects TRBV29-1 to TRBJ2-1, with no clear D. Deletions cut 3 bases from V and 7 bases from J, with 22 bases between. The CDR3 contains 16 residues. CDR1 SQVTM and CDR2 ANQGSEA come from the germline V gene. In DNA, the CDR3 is TGCAGCGTTGACCCCCTAAGACGGACCGGTTGGAATGAGCAGTTCTTC. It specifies CSVDPLRRTGWNEQFF.